This entry is about one T cell receptor beta chain. No antigen is known for it. This sample is drawn from a study of T cell responses to AZD1222 COVID-19 vaccine. CDR3 length: 15 residues. Germline V CDR1 and CDR2: MNHEY, SVGEGT. V gave up 6 bases and J gave up 8 bases, with 20 bases separating them. The protocol was immunoSEQ multiplex PCR, while the TCRdb copy is restricted to in-frame clones and leaves out a portion. The data show 110,000 to 150,000 clones, around 88% seen once. Study conclusions and caveats: Baseline seropositivity occurred in only 5 to 7 AZD1222 recipients. Females made up more of the donors, who were largely white British, and clonal diversity may have come out too low. There were repertoire samples only from the period after the peak T cell response. Spike-specific TCR breadth rose after two AZD1222 doses, and depth rose as well.

This sequence was found in an adult in good health. Material: peripheral blood, obtained on day 0 of AZD1222 vaccination. The V and J genes are TRBV6-2 or TRBV6-3 and TRBJ2-1; D possibly corresponds to TRBD2 (6 bases). The CDR3 DNA is TGTGCCAGCAGGCCTACTAGCCGCCCTTCAGATGAGCAGTTCTTC. As protein: CASRPTSRPSDEQFF.